The 4 T cell receptor beta chains given below trace back to one sample, sequenced in a study of radiation and T cells in renal cell carcinoma. The method was immunoSEQ multiplex PCR; TCRdb's version includes in-frame clones alone and lacks a portion of them. The sample holds 50,000 to 75,000 clones, around 78% seen once. Time point of the sample: baseline pretreatment blood. Sample treatment: 15 Gy SBRT to primary tumor, nephrectomy 4 weeks later. This sample comprised blood, obtained from a patient whose treatment included radiotherapy and nephrectomy. All receptors come from a man between 60 and 75 years old with renal cell carcinoma.

This chain links TRBV5-1 with TRBJ2-5; TRBD1 aligns across 8 bases. The V segment lost 4 bases and the J segment 7 bases; nucleotides outside the gene matches: 9. Germline CDR1 and CDR2: SGHRS and YFSETQ. This CDR3 contains 14 residues. The CDR3 DNA follows: TGCGCCAGCAGCCCCGGGTTACAGGGGGGGACCCAGTACTTC. This sequence encodes CASSPGLQGGTQYF.

This clone has only one observation. The CDR3 loop reads CASSLKGSGSPLHF. In DNA, the CDR3 is TGTGCCAGCAGCTTGAAGGGGTCGGGCTCACCCCTCCACTTT. This chain links TRBV7-2 with TRBJ1-6; D is possibly TRBD1 (5 bases). Germline CDR1 SGHTA, CDR2 FQGNSA. The V gene lost 3 bases and the J gene lost 10 bases, with 13 bases spanning the gap. The CDR3 is 14 amino acids. Using reference TRBV7-2 and TRBJ1-6 for the parts outside the CDR3, the full variable domain is GAGVSQSPSNKVTEKGKDVELRCDPISGHTALYWYRQSLGQGLEFLIYFQGNSAPDKSGLPSDRFSAERTGGSVSTLTIQRTQQEDSAVYLCASSLKGSGSPLHFGNGTRLTVT.

This sequence joins TRBV2 and TRBJ2-3, with TRBD1 matching over 11 bases. Germline CDR1 reads SNHLY; CDR2 reads FYNNEI. V was pared by 4 bases and J by 5 bases, with 5 bases of the junction left unmatched. CDR3 length equals 15 residues. The CDR3 nucleotides read TGTGCCAGCAGTGGGACAGGGGGCTATAGAGATACGCAGTATTTT. Its translation is CASSGTGGYRDTQYF.

The chain carries TRBV30 and TRBJ2-2; TRBD2 is a possible D gene (5 bases). V dropped 1 base and J dropped 0 bases, with 9 bases sitting between them. The CDR3 contains 15 residues. The germline V gene encodes CDR1 GTSNPN and CDR2 SVGIG (reference sequence). The CDR3 loop reads CAWSAWRANTGELFF. The CDR3 DNA is TGTGCCTGGAGTGCTTGGCGGGCGAACACCGGGGAGCTGTTTTTT.